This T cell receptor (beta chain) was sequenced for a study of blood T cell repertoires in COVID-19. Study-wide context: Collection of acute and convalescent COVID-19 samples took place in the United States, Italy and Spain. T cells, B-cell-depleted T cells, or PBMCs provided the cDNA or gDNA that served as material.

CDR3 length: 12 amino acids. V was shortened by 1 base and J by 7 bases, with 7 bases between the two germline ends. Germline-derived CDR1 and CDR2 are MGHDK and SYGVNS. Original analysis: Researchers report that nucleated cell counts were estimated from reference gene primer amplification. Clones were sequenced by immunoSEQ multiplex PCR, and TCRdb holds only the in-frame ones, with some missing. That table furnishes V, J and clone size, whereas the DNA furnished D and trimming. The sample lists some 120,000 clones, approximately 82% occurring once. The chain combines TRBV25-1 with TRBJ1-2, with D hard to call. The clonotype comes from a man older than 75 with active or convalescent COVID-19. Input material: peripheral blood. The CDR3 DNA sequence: TGTGCCAGCAGTGAATCCCTCTTTGGCTACACCTTC. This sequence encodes CASSESLFGYTF.